Below, 29 T cell receptor beta chains from the same sample are listed, as sequenced in a study of a mutant IDH1 vaccine in newly diagnosed glioma. Time point in this sample: baseline, week 1 (first vaccination visit). Treatment in this sample: pre-vaccination baseline after standard-of-care therapy. The protocol was immunoSEQ multiplex PCR, while the TCRdb copy is restricted to in-frame clones and leaves out a portion. The sample lists 85,000 to 100,000 clones, 80% seen once, with roughly 7% in the top ten. The source material was PBMCs, sampled from a glioma patient treated with radiotherapy, temozolomide or both. Receptors were obtained from a middle-aged man with glioma.

The chain joins TRBV7-2 to TRBJ1-2, with 10 bases identical to TRBD1. V shed 5 bases and J 4 bases; nucleotides not matched to a gene: 10. This CDR3 is 16 amino acids long. Per germline, CDR1 SGHTA and CDR2 FQGNSA. The CDR3: CASSKSGDRGVYGYTF. The CDR3 DNA sequence: TGTGCCAGCAGCAAATCCGGGGACAGGGGTGTCTATGGCTACACCTTC.

The chain carries TRBV9 and TRBJ2-7; a possible D gene is TRBD2 (6 bases). The V and J ends lost 0 bases and 5 bases respectively, with 12 bases between them. Germline V gene sequence: CDR1 SGDLS, CDR2 YYNGEE. The CDR3 loop spans 14 amino acids. CDR3 in DNA: TGTGCCAGCAGCGTAGCTTCGGGGGTCCACGAGCAGTACTTC. Amino acids: CASSVASGVHEQYF. Looking up the rest from reference TRBV9 and TRBJ2-7 gives the full variable domain: DSGVTQTPKHLITATGQRVTLRCSPRSGDLSVYWYQQSLDQGLQFLIQYYNGEERAKGNILERFSAQQFPDLHSELNLSSLELGDSALYFCASSVASGVHEQYFGPGTRLTVT.

The chain couples TRBV2 to TRBJ1-5; 12 nucleotides agree with TRBD1. The germline V gene has CDR1 SNHLY and CDR2 FYNNEI. V shed 6 bases and J 4 bases; nucleotides not matched to a gene: 4. The CDR3 totals 15 residues. The CDR3, as DNA: TGTGCCAGCAGCGGGACAGGGGGCGGGAATCAGCCCCAGCATTTT. It translates to CASSGTGGGNQPQHF.

The gene calls are TRBV28 and TRBJ2-2; D might be TRBD1 (5 bases). The length of the CDR3 is 15 residues. The germline V and J ends were trimmed by 6 bases and 0 bases, with 11 bases remaining between them. CDR1 is MDHEN, CDR2 SYDVKM, per germline. This CDR3 reads CASSLDTTNTGELFF. CDR3 nucleotide sequence: TGTGCCAGCAGCCTGGACACCACGAACACCGGGGAGCTGTTTTTT.

V gene TRBV6-6 combines with J gene TRBJ2-3; the D gene is possibly TRBD2 (5 bases). The germline V gene encodes CDR1 MNHNY and CDR2 SVGAGI (reference sequence). The CDR3 is 16 residues long. V lost 5 bases and J 1 base, leaving 16 bases between the germline ends. CDR3 in amino acids: CASSPDSLTRTDTQYF. In DNA, the CDR3 is TGTGCCAGCAGTCCGGACTCCTTGACTCGCACAGATACGCAGTATTTT.

The chain links TRBV2 to TRBJ1-4; tentative D call: TRBD1 (5 bases). Trimming pared 7 bases from V and 7 bases from J, leaving 19 bases between. The germline V gene has CDR1 SNHLY and CDR2 FYNNEI. The CDR3 is made up of 15 amino acids. The CDR3 spells CASIGVDSDGEKLFF. The CDR3 DNA sequence: TGTGCCAGCATTGGGGTTGACAGCGACGGTGAAAAACTGTTTTTT.

This chain connects TRBV11-2 to TRBJ2-5, with D perhaps given as TRBD1 or TRBD2 (6 bases each). The germline V gene encodes CDR1 SGHAT and CDR2 FQNNGV. The CDR3 has 14 amino acids. Trimming removed 1 base from V and 5 bases from J, with 11 bases in between. The CDR3 DNA reads as TGTGCCAGCAGCTTAGTCGGGGGCCCCGAGACCCAGTACTTC. Translating gives CASSLVGGPETQYF. Variable domain in full (rest from reference TRBV11-2 and TRBJ2-5): EAGVAQSPRYKIIEKRQSVAFWCNPISGHATLYWYQQILGQGPKLLIQFQNNGVVDDSQLPKDRFSAERLKGVDSTLKIQPAKLEDSAVYLCASSLVGGPETQYFGPGTRLLVL.

The chain combines TRBV6-5 with TRBJ2-7; tentative D call: TRBD1 (5 bases). CDR3 size: 14 residues. The V and J ends lost 6 bases and 0 bases respectively, with 12 bases between them. Germline V CDR1 and CDR2: MNHEY, SVGAGI. CDR3 amino acids: CASRRTLSSYEQYF. DNA for the CDR3: TGTGCCAGCAGAAGGACATTGAGCTCCTACGAGCAGTACTTC.

This chain joins TRBV4-1 and TRBJ1-3, with TRBD1 matching over 8 bases. This CDR3 is 15 amino acids long. Germline V gives CDR1 MGHRA, CDR2 YSYEKL. V shed 4 bases and J 1 base; nucleotides not matched to a gene: 3. CDR3 DNA sequence: TGCGCCAGCAGCCTCTGGACAGGGTCTGGAAACACCATATATTTT. This sequence encodes CASSLWTGSGNTIYF.

In this sample, this clone is medium-sized. This chain links TRBV19 with TRBJ1-1; a possible D gene is TRBD1 (5 bases). This CDR3 spans 14 amino acids. V gave up 6 bases and J gave up 4 bases, with 15 bases separating them. The V gene's germline CDR1 is LNHDA and CDR2 SQIVND (reference sequence). CDR3 sequence (DNA): TGTGCCAGTAGGGAGGTAAGGGGCCTCACTGAAGCTTTCTTT. Protein: CASREVRGLTEAFF.

This clone was detected only once. The rearrangement uses TRBV15 and TRBJ1-4; D is unresolved. The CDR3 sequence is 16 residues long. With 1 base removed from V and 0 bases from J, the gap between germline ends came to 9 bases. Germline V gene sequence: CDR1 LNHNV, CDR2 YYDKDF (reference sequence). CDR3 protein: CATSRVIGATNEKLFF. The CDR3 region has the DNA TGTGCCACCAGCAGAGTAATTGGTGCAACTAATGAAAAACTGTTTTTT.

The chain uses TRBV5-4 and TRBJ1-1; 9 nucleotides line up with TRBD1. Germline CDR1 reads SGHNT; CDR2 reads YYREEE (reference sequence). The CDR3 is 13 amino acids. Unmatched junction bases numbered 6, after V lost 5 bases and J lost 7 bases. CDR3 sequence (DNA): TGTGCCAGCAGGAGAACAGGGGGCATTGAAGCTTTCTTT. It translates to CASRRTGGIEAFF.

The V and J genes are TRBV19 and TRBJ1-4, with 9 bases matching TRBD1. V lost 4 bases to trimming and J lost 1 base; unmatched junction nucleotides: 16. Germline V lookup: CDR1 LNHDA, CDR2 SQIVND (reference sequence). The CDR3 spans 20 residues. CDR3 sequence: CASSRRGQGRGGETNEKLFF. The DNA of the CDR3 is TGTGCCAGTAGTAGACGGGGACAGGGACGCGGGGGTGAAACTAATGAAAAACTGTTTTTT.

This CDR3 reads CASSSDSTDTQYF. The CDR3 bases are TGTGCCAGCAGCTCCGATAGCACAGATACGCAGTATTTT. The chain uses TRBV7-8 and TRBJ2-3; D remains ambiguous. V lost 4 bases to trimming and J lost 0 bases, with 5 bases between them. The germline gives CDR1 SGHVS, CDR2 FQNEAQ. This CDR3 has 13 residues.

The chain's CDR3 is CASSPIAGGQETQYF. DNA for the CDR3: TGTGCCAGCTCCCCAATAGCGGGGGGGCAAGAGACCCAGTACTTC. The rearrangement uses TRBV18 and TRBJ2-5, with 11 positions matching TRBD2. CDR3 size: 15 residues. Germline assignment: CDR1 KGHSH and CDR2 LQKENI. Trimming cost V 6 bases and J 2 bases; bases outside gene matches: 5.

In DNA, the CDR3 is TGCGCCAGCAGCTTGGTGGATAACCTACAAGAGACCCAGTACTTC. This encodes CASSLVDNLQETQYF. The gene calls are TRBV5-1 and TRBJ2-5; unclear D gene. The CDR3 loop spans 15 amino acids. V lost 0 bases, J lost 2 bases, and 11 bases lay in between. Germline CDR1 SGHRS, CDR2 YFSETQ.

The J gene is TRBJ2-5, the V gene TRBV7-8; TRBD2 aligns across 11 bases. Germline V gene sequence: CDR1 SGHVS, CDR2 FQNEAQ. This CDR3 region has 16 residues. The V gene end was trimmed by 1 base and the J gene end by 5 bases; junction bases not matched to a gene: 6. The CDR3 spells CASSLVLAGGWETQYF. CDR3 sequence (DNA): TGTGCCAGCAGCTTAGTCCTAGCGGGGGGTTGGGAGACCCAGTACTTC.

V gene TRBV15 combines with J gene TRBJ2-1, with D possibly called TRBD1 or TRBD2 (5 bases each). This CDR3 spans 17 amino acids. Trimming left V 1 base short and J 3 bases short, with 16 bases between. Germline lookup yields CDR1 LNHNV and CDR2 YYDKDF (reference sequence). The CDR3 region is CATSRADIAGGYNEQFF. The DNA of the CDR3 is TGTGCCACCAGCAGAGCGGACATAGCAGGAGGCTACAATGAGCAGTTCTTC.

This clone was observed once. The gene calls are TRBV12-5 and TRBJ1-5; D possibly corresponds to TRBD1 (6 bases). The germline V gene encodes CDR1 LGHNT and CDR2 FRNRAP. The V and J ends lost 4 bases and 5 bases respectively, with 30 bases between them. The CDR3 runs to 20 residues. CDR3 loop: CASGSNRPGQVPLLYQPQHF. The CDR3 coding sequence is TGTGCTAGTGGTTCCAACCGTCCGGGACAAGTTCCCCTCCTTTATCAGCCCCAGCATTTT.

This chain connects TRBV27 to TRBJ1-6; a weak D match, TRBD1 (6 bases). This CDR3 is 18 amino acids long. Germline V gene lookup returns CDR1 MNHEY and CDR2 SMNVEV (reference sequence). Trimming left V 5 bases short and J 3 bases short, with 20 bases between. The CDR3 DNA is TGTGCCAGCAGTATAGCGGGGGCCGCGGGCGACTATAATTCACCCCTCCACTTT. Protein: CASSIAGAAGDYNSPLHF.

The chain has TRBV10-3 and TRBJ1-5, with D unclear. CDR1 is ENHRY and CDR2 is SYGVKD in the germline V gene. The CDR3 covers 16 residues. V lost 0 bases and J 0 bases, leaving 9 bases between the germline ends. This CDR3 reads CAISESAGPSNQPQHF. In nucleotides, the CDR3 is TGTGCCATCAGTGAGTCAGCGGGTCCTAGCAATCAGCCCCAGCATTTT.

The rearrangement uses TRBV19 and TRBJ2-1; perhaps TRBD2 as D (6 bases). Germline CDR1 is LNHDA and CDR2 is SQIVND (reference sequence). Trimming left V 7 bases short and J 5 bases short, with 12 bases between. The CDR3 is 13 amino acids. Written as DNA, the CDR3 is TGTGCCAGTACCGCCGGGAGCAACAATGAGCAGTTCTTC. This encodes CASTAGSNNEQFF.

The chain combines TRBV5-6 with TRBJ2-2, with 7 nucleotides matching TRBD1. Germline lookup yields CDR1 SGHDT and CDR2 YYEEEE. The trim removed 0 bases at V and 5 bases at J, leaving 4 bases unmatched. This CDR3 spans 15 amino acids. The CDR3 loop reads CASSLAGGWTGELFF. In DNA, the CDR3 is TGTGCCAGCAGCTTGGCAGGGGGTTGGACCGGGGAGCTGTTTTTT.

The V gene is TRBV19, the J gene TRBJ2-1; 7 bases line up with TRBD1. The CDR3 is 13 amino acids. V was clipped by 5 bases and J by 6 bases; unmatched bases: 4. Germline V gene sequence: CDR1 LNHDA, CDR2 SQIVND (reference sequence). The CDR3 loop is CASSPGQANEQFF. DNA for the CDR3: TGTGCCAGTAGTCCCGGACAGGCCAATGAGCAGTTCTTC.

The chain employs TRBV19 and TRBJ2-7, with D perhaps TRBD2 (5 bases). V was shortened by 4 bases and J by 6 bases, with 16 bases between the two germline ends. The CDR3 loop spans 14 amino acids. Germline V lookup: CDR1 LNHDA, CDR2 SQIVND (reference sequence). The CDR3 region is CASSNGGPPTEQYF. The CDR3 DNA reads as TGTGCCAGTAGTAATGGAGGTCCTCCGACCGAGCAGTACTTC.

The chain couples TRBV9 to TRBJ2-3; D not resolved. Germline CDR1 and CDR2: SGDLS and YYNGEE. This CDR3 is 15 amino acids long. Between the trimmed V and J ends, which lost 4 bases and 2 bases, there was a span of 14 bases. The CDR3 DNA follows: TGTGCCAGCAGCCTCCGGGCCTCGGCCACAGATACGCAGTATTTT. Its protein product is CASSLRASATDTQYF.

The CDR3 DNA reads as TGTGCCAGCAGCCAAGACTATGCAGGGGGCGCAAGGGAAAAACTGTTTTTT. This gives the protein CASSQDYAGGAREKLFF. The V and J genes are TRBV4-2 and TRBJ1-4, with TRBD1 identical over 8 bases. The length of the CDR3 is 17 residues. V trimming: 0 bases; J trimming: 8 bases; junction bases outside the gene matches: 11. Germline V gives CDR1 LGHNA, CDR2 YNFKEQ.

In regard to this clone: Compared with germline, one end of the junction differs, possibly owing to a read error. The chain recombines TRBV2 with TRBJ2-3, with D unclear. The length of the CDR3 is 13 residues. Germline values: CDR1 SNHLY, CDR2 FYNNEI. CDR3 nucleotides: TGTGCCAGCAGGGAAGACCCAACAGATACGCAGTATTTT. Its translation is CASREDPTDTQYF.

This sequence joins TRBV19 and TRBJ2-2; 7 nucleotides agree with TRBD2. Per germline, CDR1 LNHDA and CDR2 SQIVND (reference sequence). The V segment lost 2 bases and the J segment 7 bases; nucleotides outside the gene matches: 10. This CDR3 comprises 16 residues. The CDR3 reads CASSINFGTKGGELFF. The CDR3 region has the DNA TGTGCCAGTAGTATAAATTTTGGGACTAAAGGCGGGGAGCTGTTTTTT. Full variable domain (rest looked up from reference TRBV19 and TRBJ2-2): DGGITQSPKYLFRKEGQNVTLSCEQNLNHDAMYWYRQDPGQGLRLIYYSQIVNDFQKGDIAEGYSVSREKKESFPLTVTSAQKNPTAFYLCASSINFGTKGGELFFGEGSRLTVL.